This T cell receptor beta chain was obtained from a study of shared clonotypes between healthy human individuals. Study information: Per donor, three plates held CD4 naive cells, three held CD4 memory, two held CD8 naive and one held CD8 memory.

This clone was detected only a few times. The assay used deep level. Replicate PCRs run on sorted subsets employed 200 ng DNA, approximately 30,000 T cell genomes. Data came from immunoSEQ multiplex PCR; TCRdb stores just in-frame clones and leaves some out. This sample has some 2.4 million clones, with approximately 93% found just once. This CDR3 contains 13 residues. V lost 8 bases to trimming and J lost 3 bases, with 14 bases between them. Germline lookup yields CDR1 SNHLY and CDR2 FYNNEI. The sequenced material came from naive CD4+ T cells from PBMCs. Documented subset: CD45RA+ positively selected. The chain couples TRBV2 to TRBJ2-7, with D possibly TRBD2 on 6 matching bases. This sequence originates from a man between 18 and 29 years old in good health. Some clones in this sample may be carry-over from other donors' samples. CDR3 sequence (DNA): TGTGCCAGCGGAGGGACTGGCCTCTACGAGCAGTACTTC. Translating it yields CASGGTGLYEQYF.